Listed below are T cell receptor beta chains from one sample, sequenced in a study of CD8 T cells in Susac syndrome. Each CDR3 protein gets one entry after TCRdb re-called the immunoSEQ multiplex PCR reads with MiXCR. The profile covers 200,000 to 250,000 distinct CDR3 sequences, with 80% to 95% appearing a single time and about 0.12% taken by the ten largest. Sequenced sample: CD8+ T cells from PBMCs. The receptors derive from a human donor with multiple sclerosis. Both conserved end residues are part of each CDR3. A D gene is named only where the DNA matches it firmly. Clone size is given for some rows only: seen once, a few or many times, or a class if the clone is expanded.

D gene | J gene | clone size | CDR3 length | V gene | CDR3 protein | CDR3 DNA
. | TRBJ2-5 | few | 16 | TRBV7-2 | CASSGRGRGQQETQYF | TGTGCCAGCAGCGGGAGGGGCAGGGGGCAACAAGAGACCCAGTACTTC
. | TRBJ1-5 | . | 13 | TRBV2 | CASSELGNQPQHF | TGTGCCAGCAGTGAATTGGGCAATCAGCCCCAGCATTTT
TRBD1 | TRBJ2-7 | . | 13 | TRBV27 | CASRLTGDHEQYF | TGTGCCAGCAGACTCACAGGGGACCACGAGCAGTACTTC
. | TRBJ2-7 | . | 13 | TRBV20-1 | CSADHPSSYEQYF | TGCAGTGCTGACCATCCAAGCTCCTACGAGCAGTACTTC
TRBD1 | TRBJ1-1 | . | 15 | TRBV4-3 | CASSQVDRGNTEAFF | TGCGCCAGCAGCCAAGTGGACAGGGGGAACACTGAAGCTTTCTTT
TRBD2 | TRBJ2-1 | . | 16 | TRBV7-9 | CASSRTSGTSYNEQFF | TGTGCCAGCAGCAGGACTAGCGGGACATCATACAATGAGCAGTTCTTC
. | TRBJ1-1 | . | 11 | TRBV27 | CAVGVNTEAFF | TGTGCCGTGGGGGTGAACACTGAAGCTTTCTTT
. | TRBJ2-1 | . | 17 | TRBV4-3 | CASSQDGIGAIYNEQFF | TGCGCCAGCAGCCAAGATGGTATAGGGGCAATCTACAATGAGCAGTTCTTC
. | TRBJ1-1 | . | 14 | TRBV30 | CAWSVLGAGAEAFF | TGTGCCTGGAGTGTACTTGGAGCTGGGGCTGAAGCTTTCTTT
. | TRBJ2-3 | . | 15 | TRBV7-8 | CASSLESLRTDTQYF | TGTGCCAGCAGCTTAGAAAGTCTTAGGACAGATACGCAGTATTTT
TRBD1 | TRBJ2-7 | once | 15 | TRBV5-4 | CASSRDRDSSYEQYF | TGTGCCAGCAGCCGAGACAGGGACAGCTCCTACGAGCAGTACTTC
. | TRBJ2-5 | . | 15 | TRBV7-9 | CASSLGWGPQETQYF | TGTGCCAGCAGCTTAGGATGGGGACCTCAAGAGACCCAGTACTTC
TRBD2 | TRBJ2-1 | . | 16 | TRBV10-2 | CAALPSERDFYNEQFF | TGCGCCGCCCTCCCCAGCGAGCGGGACTTCTACAATGAGCAGTTCTTC
TRBD1 | TRBJ1-2 | . | 14 | TRBV2 | CASTQGDRGYGYTF | TGTGCCAGCACCCAAGGGGACAGGGGGTATGGCTACACCTTC
TRBD1 | TRBJ2-7 | . | 16 | TRBV28 | CASSFGVRDSSYEQYF | TGTGCCAGCAGTTTCGGAGTCCGGGACAGTTCCTACGAGCAGTACTTC
TRBD1 | TRBJ2-7 | . | 15 | TRBV10-3 | CAISVGTGGFYEQYF | TGTGCCATCAGCGTTGGGACAGGGGGCTTCTACGAGCAGTACTTC
. | TRBJ2-3 | . | 14 | TRBV4-2 | CASKYSSPTDTQYF | TGTGCCAGCAAGTACTCTTCCCCCACAGATACGCAGTATTTT
. | TRBJ1-1 | . | 12 | TRBV30 | CAWAGAAIEAFF | TGTGCCTGGGCAGGGGCGGCGATTGAAGCTTTCTTT
. | TRBJ2-7 | . | 12 | TRBV6-2/TRBV6-3 | CASGGTVYEQYF | TGTGCCAGCGGGGGGACCGTCTACGAGCAGTACTTC
TRBD2 | TRBJ2-7 | . | 14 | TRBV9 | CASSVGLAPYEQYF | TGTGCCAGCAGCGTAGGACTAGCTCCCTACGAGCAGTACTTC
. | TRBJ2-7 | . | 15 | TRBV20-1 | CSARDLEVGGSEQYF | TGCAGTGCTAGAGATCTGGAGGTGGGGGGAAGCGAGCAGTACTTC
. | TRBJ2-1 | . | 16 | TRBV6-2/TRBV6-3 | CASSGRRAEGGDEQFF | TGTGCCAGCAGCGGACGCCGGGCCGAAGGTGGGGATGAGCAGTTCTTC
. | TRBJ1-1 | . | 15 | TRBV7-2 | CASSLGGFPNTEAFF | TGTGCCAGCAGCTTAGGAGGGTTTCCGAACACTGAAGCTTTCTTT
. | TRBJ2-3 | . | 16 | TRBV3-1 | CASSQARGFSTDTQYF | TGTGCCAGCAGCCAAGCCCGGGGGTTTAGCACAGATACGCAGTATTTT
TRBD2 | TRBJ2-7 | . | 13 | TRBV12-3/TRBV12-4 | CTSRLAGASEQYF | TGTACCAGCAGACTAGCGGGAGCCTCAGAGCAGTACTTC
. | TRBJ2-1 | . | 17 | TRBV11-2 | CASSSGGLSLHDNEQFF | TGTGCCAGCAGCTCGGGGGGCTTGTCCCTCCATGACAATGAGCAGTTCTTC
. | TRBJ2-1 | . | 12 | TRBV7-9 | CATGALGNEQFF | TGTGCCACGGGAGCCCTTGGCAATGAGCAGTTCTTC
TRBD1 | TRBJ2-1 | . | 12 | TRBV10-3 | CAIKDRGDEQFF | TGTGCCATCAAGGACAGGGGAGATGAGCAGTTCTTC
. | TRBJ2-1 | . | 14 | TRBV27 | CASSQTTRKFEQFF | TGTGCCAGCAGTCAAACGACTAGAAAATTTGAGCAGTTCTTC
TRBD2 | TRBJ2-1 | . | 13 | TRBV4-2 | CASSPSLAGGQFF | TGTGCCAGCAGCCCCTCCTTAGCGGGGGGGCAGTTCTTC
TRBD2 | TRBJ2-1 | . | 15 | TRBV15 | CATSSGLAGDNEQFF | TGTGCCACCAGCAGTGGACTAGCGGGAGACAATGAGCAGTTCTTC
. | TRBJ1-1 | . | 13 | TRBV4-1 | CASSQGTQTEAFF | TGCGCCAGCAGCCAAGGGACCCAAACTGAAGCTTTCTTT
. | TRBJ2-7 | . | 16 | TRBV3-1 | CASSHPTGPKVNEQYF | TGTGCCAGCAGCCACCCCACAGGGCCCAAGGTCAACGAGCAGTACTTC
TRBD2 | TRBJ2-3 | . | 18 | TRBV4-3 | CASSQSLAGGPGSDTQYF | TGCGCCAGCAGCCAAAGTCTGGCGGGAGGGCCAGGGTCAGATACGCAGTATTTT
TRBD2 | TRBJ2-2 | . | 20 | TRBV6-2/TRBV6-3 | CASSYSLFPRLASNTGELFF | TGTGCCAGCAGTTACTCGCTTTTTCCGAGACTAGCGTCGAACACCGGGGAGCTGTTTTTT
. | TRBJ2-7 | . | 13 | TRBV7-9 | CASSLGQGHEQYF | TGTGCCAGCAGCTTAGGGCAGGGCCACGAGCAGTACTTC
. | TRBJ2-2 | few | 10 | TRBV7-2 | CASSLGELFF | TGTGCCAGCAGCTTGGGGGAGCTGTTTTTT
. | TRBJ1-5 | . | 14 | TRBV4-1 | CASSHLRSNQPQHF | TGCGCCAGCAGCCACTTGAGGTCAAATCAGCCCCAGCATTTT
TRBD1 | TRBJ2-3 | . | 12 | TRBV29-1 | CSVDRGRGTQYF | TGCAGCGTGGACAGGGGGCGCGGTACGCAGTATTTT
. | TRBJ2-3 | . | 14 | TRBV6-5 | CASSPRLARDTQYF | TGTGCCAGCAGTCCCCGGTTAGCCCGGGATACGCAGTATTTT
. | TRBJ2-7 | . | 18 | TRBV18 | CASSPVPIHQPSKHEQYF | TGTGCCAGCTCACCGGTCCCGATCCACCAACCCTCAAAACACGAGCAGTACTTC
TRBD1 | TRBJ1-2 | . | 16 | TRBV2 | CASGHDRDRDNYGYTF | TGTGCCAGCGGACATGACCGGGACAGGGACAACTATGGCTACACCTTC
. | TRBJ1-6 | . | 14 | TRBV13 | CASMVAGEFSPLHF | TGTGCCAGCATGGTGGCAGGAGAATTTTCACCCCTCCACTTT
. | TRBJ2-1 | . | 12 | TRBV27 | CATILRGNEQFF | TGTGCCACCATCCTCCGAGGGAATGAGCAGTTCTTC
TRBD2 | TRBJ2-3 | . | 14 | TRBV9 | CASTPAGGPNTQYF | TGTGCCAGCACGCCAGCGGGGGGGCCGAATACGCAGTATTTT
TRBD2 | TRBJ2-7 | once | 14 | TRBV13 | CASSFVGGPDEQYF | TGTGCCAGCAGCTTCGTGGGAGGGCCGGACGAGCAGTACTTC
. | TRBJ2-5 | . | 13 | TRBV12-3/TRBV12-4 | CASSLAYEETQYF | TGTGCCAGCAGTTTGGCCTACGAAGAGACCCAGTACTTC